This paragraph covers one T cell receptor (beta chain) sequence. Its antigen has not been determined. No clone much larger than this one lies a single base away; base qualities are absent. The data stem from a study of blood T cell repertoires in COVID-19 (dated by TCRdb to 2018 to 2020). Turning to the overall study: The collaborator samples originated in the United States, Italy and Spain and spanned the acute and convalescent phases of COVID-19. A de-identified subject ID, COVID-19 status, age in years and sex were almost always included in the sample metadata. The material from the prospective study consisted of cDNA or gDNA derived from T cells, B-cell-depleted T cells, or PBMCs. Subjects who had been exposed to COVID-19, were actively infected with it, or had recovered from it provided the deeply sampled blood TCRbeta repertoires that made up the dataset. The repertoires were released in a freely available public database intended as a resource for research on the immune response to SARS-CoV-2. Where available, HLA class I and class II types were obtained from metadata supplied by the sample provider rather than from assay-based typing. The samples were drawn from two sources: the first 160 participants of the ongoing ImmuneRACE study, and fewer than 1,500 subjects contributed by 6 global collaborators.

The paper's findings and limits, for the study overall: How much clinical and demographic metadata was included differed by source and by participant, and the metadata was provided uncurated.

TCRbeta CDR3 regions were amplified from genomic DNA by means of the immunoSEQ Assay, a bias-controlled multiplex PCR. The paper's processing steps were these. Nucleated cell counts per sample were estimated from amplification of reference gene primers within the assay. To quantify the absolute abundance of each unique TCRbeta CDR3 rearrangement, sequence reads were collapsed and filtered. For each sample, productive Simpson clonality was calculated as the square root of Simpson's diversity index across productive rearrangements. TCRdb's version of the immuneACCESS table is confined to in-frame rearrangements and falls short of the full clone set. An unresolved V gene accounts for under half of the shortfall where checked; the remainder is of unknown origin. Clone size and V and J calls were adopted from that table, with D and trimming inferred from the DNA. The sample table shows about 150,000 clones, and roughly 84% are seen once. The ten largest make up roughly an eighth of the sample.

Including cysteine and phenylalanine, the CDR3 has 17 amino acids. The CDR3 DNA has 51 bases and is translated from base 1. Per the germline V gene (reference sequence), SGHNT is the CDR1 and YYREEE is the CDR2. Trimming at the junction amounts to 0 bases on V and 4 bases on J, and the germline ends lie 19 bases apart. Each collaborating institution followed its own protocols to collect whole blood in K2EDTA tubes. For TCRbeta analysis, collaborators shipped samples as frozen whole blood, isolated PBMCs, or DNA extracted from either of those sample types. Source material: peripheral blood. This sequence uses TRBV5-4 and TRBJ1-1; perhaps TRBD1 is the D gene, with 6 bases matching. The TCR originated in a man aged 18 to 29 with active or convalescent COVID-19. CDR3 loop: CASSLGPQGNPSTEAFF. In nucleotide form, the sequence is TGTGCCAGCAGCTTGGGCCCTCAGGGGAACCCCTCCACTGAAGCTTTCTTT.